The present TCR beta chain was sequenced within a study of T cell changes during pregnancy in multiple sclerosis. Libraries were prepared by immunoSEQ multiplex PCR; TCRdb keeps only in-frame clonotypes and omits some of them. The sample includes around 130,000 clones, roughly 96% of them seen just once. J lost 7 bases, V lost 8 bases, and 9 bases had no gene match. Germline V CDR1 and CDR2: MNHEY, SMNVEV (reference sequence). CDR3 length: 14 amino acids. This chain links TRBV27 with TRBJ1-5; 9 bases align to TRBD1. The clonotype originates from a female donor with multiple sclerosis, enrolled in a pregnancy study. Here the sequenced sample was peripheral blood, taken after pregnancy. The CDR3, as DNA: TGTGCCAGCGGACTGACAGGGGGACGGCAGCCCCAGCATTTT. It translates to CASGLTGGRQPQHF.